A selection of T cell receptor beta chains follows, all from one sample in a study of CD8 T cells in Susac syndrome. In TCRdb, the immunoSEQ multiplex PCR reads were re-called with MiXCR into one record per CDR3 protein. Among approximately 190,000 distinct CDR3 sequences listed, roughly nine tenths were seen once. The sequenced sample was CD4+ T cells from PBMCs. Receptor source: a human donor with Susac syndrome. Both conserved end residues are part of each CDR3. The D gene is left open where the match is weak. Size values are once, few and many counts, or a class for expanded clones, and some rows have none.

D gene: TRBD2; J gene: TRBJ2-5; V gene: TRBV20-1; clone size: -; CDR3 protein: CSAGRRGSQETQYF; CDR3 DNA: TGCAGTGCAGGACGGCGGGGGTCCCAAGAGACCCAGTACTTC
D gene: -; J gene: TRBJ2-3; V gene: TRBV29-1; clone size: -; CDR3 protein: CSVRDSTDTQYF; CDR3 DNA: TGCAGCGTGAGGGACTCCACAGATACGCAGTATTTT
D gene: -; J gene: TRBJ2-2; V gene: TRBV28; clone size: -; CDR3 protein: CALGGGTNTGELFF; CDR3 DNA: TGTGCCCTCGGCGGAGGAACGAACACCGGGGAGCTGTTTTTT
D gene: -; J gene: TRBJ2-4; V gene: TRBV2; clone size: -; CDR3 protein: CASLRGTGSIQYF; CDR3 DNA: TGTGCCAGTCTTAGAGGTACAGGGAGCATTCAGTACTTC
D gene: -; J gene: TRBJ2-6; V gene: TRBV2; clone size: -; CDR3 protein: CASLSGSGANVLTF; CDR3 DNA: TGTGCCAGCCTATCGGGTTCTGGGGCCAACGTCCTGACTTTC
D gene: -; J gene: TRBJ1-1; V gene: TRBV12-5; clone size: -; CDR3 protein: CASGRIGGSEAFF; CDR3 DNA: TGTGCTAGTGGCCGAATTGGGGGGTCTGAAGCTTTCTTT
D gene: -; J gene: TRBJ2-2; V gene: TRBV7-9; clone size: -; CDR3 protein: CASSLLHPNTGELFF; CDR3 DNA: TGTGCCAGCAGCTTACTCCATCCCAACACCGGGGAGCTGTTTTTT
D gene: -; J gene: TRBJ2-2; V gene: TRBV28; clone size: -; CDR3 protein: CASSSGQETGELFF; CDR3 DNA: TGTGCCAGCAGTTCTGGGCAGGAGACCGGGGAGCTGTTTTTT
D gene: -; J gene: TRBJ1-5; V gene: TRBV14; clone size: -; CDR3 protein: CASSQGLGQPQHF; CDR3 DNA: TGTGCCAGCAGCCAAGGATTGGGCCAGCCCCAGCATTTT
D gene: TRBD1; J gene: TRBJ2-3; V gene: TRBV18; clone size: -; CDR3 protein: CASSLGTGSTTDTQYF; CDR3 DNA: TGTGCCAGCTCATTAGGGACAGGGTCTACCACAGATACGCAGTATTTT
D gene: -; J gene: TRBJ2-3; V gene: TRBV5-1; clone size: -; CDR3 protein: CASRSTRAAETQYF; CDR3 DNA: TGCGCCAGCAGAAGTACTAGGGCCGCGGAGACGCAGTATTTT
D gene: -; J gene: TRBJ2-3; V gene: TRBV20-1; clone size: -; CDR3 protein: CSAPTGRAQYF; CDR3 DNA: TGCAGTGCTCCGACCGGGCGGGCGCAGTATTTT
D gene: TRBD1; J gene: TRBJ2-5; V gene: TRBV30; clone size: -; CDR3 protein: CAWRVAGGAETQYF; CDR3 DNA: TGTGCCTGGAGGGTGGCAGGGGGCGCGGAGACCCAGTACTTC
D gene: -; J gene: TRBJ2-6; V gene: TRBV5-1; clone size: -; CDR3 protein: CASSLVPGSGANVLTF; CDR3 DNA: TGCGCCAGCAGCTTGGTTCCCGGGTCTGGGGCCAACGTCCTGACTTTC
D gene: TRBD2; J gene: TRBJ2-1; V gene: TRBV20-1; clone size: -; CDR3 protein: CSARAPTSGGYNEQFF; CDR3 DNA: TGCAGTGCTAGAGCCCCGACTAGCGGGGGCTACAATGAGCAGTTCTTC
D gene: TRBD1; J gene: TRBJ1-2; V gene: TRBV18; clone size: -; CDR3 protein: CASSVTTGAFNYGYTF; CDR3 DNA: TGTGCCAGCTCAGTAACGACAGGGGCGTTCAACTATGGCTACACCTTC
D gene: -; J gene: TRBJ2-1; V gene: TRBV20-1; clone size: once; CDR3 protein: CSALLRRQFF; CDR3 DNA: TGCAGTGCACTCCTTCGGCGGCAGTTCTTC
D gene: TRBD1; J gene: TRBJ2-7; V gene: TRBV29-1; clone size: -; CDR3 protein: CSVGGTGGYEQYF; CDR3 DNA: TGCAGCGTTGGAGGGACAGGGGGTTACGAGCAGTACTTC
D gene: TRBD1; J gene: TRBJ2-7; V gene: TRBV19; clone size: -; CDR3 protein: CASSRGPGQGAREQYF; CDR3 DNA: TGTGCCAGTAGTAGAGGGCCGGGACAGGGGGCTCGCGAGCAGTACTTC
D gene: TRBD1; J gene: TRBJ2-2; V gene: TRBV29-1; clone size: -; CDR3 protein: CSAGDRGAGELFF; CDR3 DNA: TGCAGCGCCGGGGACAGGGGAGCCGGGGAGCTGTTTTTT
D gene: -; J gene: TRBJ1-5; V gene: TRBV19; clone size: once; CDR3 protein: CASSIGEGRGQPQHF; CDR3 DNA: TGTGCCAGTAGTATAGGGGAAGGGCGCGGCCAGCCCCAGCATTTT
D gene: -; J gene: TRBJ1-1; V gene: TRBV14; clone size: once; CDR3 protein: CATATAQNTEAFF; CDR3 DNA: TGTGCCACCGCGACAGCACAGAACACTGAAGCTTTCTTT
D gene: TRBD2; J gene: TRBJ2-1; V gene: TRBV5-1; clone size: -; CDR3 protein: CASSSNRLAGKTPRLFEQFF; CDR3 DNA: TGCGCCAGCAGCTCTAACCGACTAGCGGGGAAAACCCCTAGGTTATTCGAGCAGTTCTTC
D gene: TRBD1; J gene: TRBJ2-4; V gene: TRBV20-1; clone size: -; CDR3 protein: CSVIPGQKWAKNIQYF; CDR3 DNA: TGCAGTGTCATACCGGGACAGAAGTGGGCCAAAAACATTCAGTACTTC
D gene: -; J gene: TRBJ1-1; V gene: TRBV24-1; clone size: -; CDR3 protein: CATSDPSDGKAFF; CDR3 DNA: TGTGCCACCAGTGATCCCTCGGACGGTAAAGCTTTCTTT
D gene: TRBD2; J gene: TRBJ2-6; V gene: TRBV12-3/TRBV12-4; clone size: -; CDR3 protein: CASSLWGGIRSGANVLTF; CDR3 DNA: TGTGCCAGCAGTTTATGGGGAGGGATTCGCTCTGGGGCCAACGTCCTGACTTTC
D gene: TRBD1; J gene: TRBJ2-1; V gene: TRBV5-1; clone size: -; CDR3 protein: CASSPSGAGGKDEQFF; CDR3 DNA: TGCGCCAGCAGCCCATCGGGGGCAGGGGGCAAGGATGAGCAGTTCTTC
D gene: -; J gene: TRBJ2-2; V gene: TRBV20-1; clone size: -; CDR3 protein: CSARAVTNTGELFF; CDR3 DNA: TGCAGTGCTAGAGCGGTGACGAACACCGGGGAGCTGTTTTTT
D gene: TRBD1; J gene: TRBJ1-4; V gene: TRBV6-5; clone size: -; CDR3 protein: CASSPDRDKLFF; CDR3 DNA: TGTGCCAGCAGCCCGGACAGGGACAAACTGTTTTTT
D gene: -; J gene: TRBJ1-1; V gene: TRBV7-3; clone size: -; CDR3 protein: CASSAGPNTEAFF; CDR3 DNA: TGTGCCAGCAGCGCCGGACCGAACACTGAAGCTTTCTTT
D gene: -; J gene: TRBJ2-7; V gene: TRBV4-1; clone size: -; CDR3 protein: CASSIFRRGAEQYF; CDR3 DNA: TGCGCCAGCAGCATATTTCGGCGCGGGGCCGAGCAGTACTTC
D gene: -; J gene: TRBJ1-1; V gene: TRBV5-1; clone size: once; CDR3 protein: CASSLDGVRWAFF; CDR3 DNA: TGCGCCAGCAGCTTGGACGGGGTCCGTTGGGCTTTCTTT
D gene: -; J gene: TRBJ1-2; V gene: TRBV30; clone size: -; CDR3 protein: CAWSVRRWPDYGYTF; CDR3 DNA: TGTGCCTGGAGTGTACGTCGGTGGCCGGACTATGGCTACACCTTC
D gene: TRBD1; J gene: TRBJ2-7; V gene: TRBV28; clone size: -; CDR3 protein: CASHVGQGAFEQYF; CDR3 DNA: TGTGCCAGCCACGTTGGGCAGGGGGCTTTCGAGCAGTACTTC
D gene: TRBD1; J gene: TRBJ2-3; V gene: TRBV6-1; clone size: -; CDR3 protein: CASSSTDRGHATSTDTQYF; CDR3 DNA: TGTGCCAGCAGCTCCACGGACAGGGGCCACGCAACTAGCACAGATACGCAGTATTTT
D gene: -; J gene: TRBJ2-7; V gene: TRBV18; clone size: once; CDR3 protein: CASSPSARTYEQYF; CDR3 DNA: TGTGCCAGCTCACCATCGGCCAGAACCTACGAGCAGTACTTC
D gene: -; J gene: TRBJ2-7; V gene: TRBV28; clone size: -; CDR3 protein: CASRDSQGSYEQYF; CDR3 DNA: TGTGCCAGTCGGGACTCTCAGGGTTCCTACGAGCAGTACTTC
D gene: TRBD1; J gene: TRBJ2-7; V gene: TRBV19; clone size: -; CDR3 protein: CASSIWDRSYEQYF; CDR3 DNA: TGTGCCAGTAGTATTTGGGACAGGTCCTACGAGCAGTACTTC
D gene: TRBD2; J gene: TRBJ2-5; V gene: TRBV29-1; clone size: -; CDR3 protein: CSVSAGGETQYF; CDR3 DNA: TGCAGCGTTTCGGCGGGAGGGGAGACCCAGTACTTC
D gene: -; J gene: TRBJ1-1; V gene: TRBV7-9; clone size: -; CDR3 protein: CASSSLSGNTEAFF; CDR3 DNA: TGTGCCAGCAGCTCCCTGTCCGGGAACACTGAAGCTTTCTTT
D gene: -; J gene: TRBJ2-7; V gene: TRBV2; clone size: -; CDR3 protein: CASRKDLYEQYF; CDR3 DNA: TGTGCCAGTCGGAAGGATTTGTACGAGCAGTACTTC
D gene: TRBD1; J gene: TRBJ1-1; V gene: TRBV19; clone size: -; CDR3 protein: CASSIRDRGPTFF; CDR3 DNA: TGTGCCAGTAGTATCCGGGACAGGGGACCGACTTTCTTT
D gene: TRBD1; J gene: TRBJ2-1; V gene: TRBV9; clone size: -; CDR3 protein: CASSVATGTGYREQFF; CDR3 DNA: TGTGCCAGCAGCGTAGCTACTGGGACAGGATATCGTGAGCAGTTCTTC
D gene: -; J gene: TRBJ1-5; V gene: TRBV19; clone size: -; CDR3 protein: CASSFWGEPQPQHF; CDR3 DNA: TGTGCCAGTAGTTTTTGGGGGGAGCCTCAGCCCCAGCATTTT
D gene: -; J gene: TRBJ2-1; V gene: TRBV20-1; clone size: -; CDR3 protein: CSALIFISNYEQFF; CDR3 DNA: TGCAGTGCTCTAATCTTTATTTCCAACTATGAGCAGTTCTTC
D gene: -; J gene: TRBJ1-2; V gene: TRBV12-3/TRBV12-4; clone size: -; CDR3 protein: CASRPTSHFRGYTF; CDR3 DNA: TGTGCCAGCAGGCCAACATCACACTTCAGGGGCTACACCTTC
D gene: -; J gene: TRBJ2-1; V gene: TRBV2; clone size: -; CDR3 protein: CASSPKNEQFF; CDR3 DNA: TGTGCCAGCAGTCCTAAGAATGAGCAGTTCTTC
D gene: -; J gene: TRBJ2-5; V gene: TRBV5-1; clone size: few; CDR3 protein: CASSPITGSQETQYF; CDR3 DNA: TGCGCCAGCAGCCCCATCACCGGGTCCCAAGAGACCCAGTACTTC
D gene: TRBD1; J gene: TRBJ1-2; V gene: TRBV25-1; clone size: -; CDR3 protein: CASSYQGAYGYTF; CDR3 DNA: TGTGCCAGCAGCTACCAGGGGGCCTATGGCTACACCTTC
D gene: TRBD1; J gene: TRBJ2-7; V gene: TRBV7-9; clone size: -; CDR3 protein: CASSPRQGYEQYF; CDR3 DNA: TGTGCCAGCAGCCCAAGACAGGGCTACGAGCAGTACTTC
D gene: -; J gene: TRBJ2-1; V gene: TRBV6-8; clone size: -; CDR3 protein: CARLPQRGTGNEQFF; CDR3 DNA: TGTGCCCGCCTTCCTCAGCGGGGGACAGGGAATGAGCAGTTCTTC
D gene: TRBD1; J gene: TRBJ1-5; V gene: TRBV11-2; clone size: -; CDR3 protein: CASSLVLRPGQVLNLPQHF; CDR3 DNA: TGTGCCAGCAGCTTAGTCTTAAGACCGGGACAGGTTTTAAACCTGCCCCAGCATTTT
D gene: -; J gene: TRBJ1-1; V gene: TRBV20-1; clone size: few; CDR3 protein: CSATENTEAFF; CDR3 DNA: TGCAGTGCCACCGAGAACACTGAAGCTTTCTTT
D gene: -; J gene: TRBJ2-7; V gene: TRBV28; clone size: -; CDR3 protein: CASTKGDSAYEQYF; CDR3 DNA: TGTGCCAGCACTAAAGGGGACTCCGCCTACGAGCAGTACTTC